The 29 T cell receptor beta chains given below trace back to one sample, sequenced in a study of T-cell reconstitution after alpha-beta-depleted transplantation in children (dated by TCRdb to the mid-2010s). Libraries were prepared through PCR. Sequencing was carried out with an Illumina HiSeq 2500. TCR libraries were prepared with molecular barcoding, using unique molecular identifiers to normalize TCRbeta repertoire quantification. TCRdb took the public reads, trimmed them with fastp at Q25, ran MiXCR for clone calling and kept in-frame beta chains. Rows matching on CDR3 protein sequence are summarized as one entry with the most common DNA and genes. In this sample the table shows a few hundred thousand distinct CDR3 sequences, around 10% of which occur a single time. Clones ranked in the top ten supply about 8% of the sample. This specimen's treatment or condition label, interpreted: allogeneic hematopoietic cell transplantation with graft depleted of TCRalphabeta T cells and CD19 B cells.

Sequencing used PBMCs, obtained before TCRalphabeta/CD19-depleted stem cell transplant. The receptors come from a boy under two years old with acute myeloid leukemia, due to receive a stem cell transplant.

The table lists this clonotype with a few counts. Written as DNA, the CDR3 is TGCGCCAGCAGCCGTACCAGCGGGGCCCACGGGCAGTACTTC. Its translation is CASSRTSGAHGQYF. The rearrangement joins TRBV5-1 to TRBJ2-7, with 7 positions matching TRBD2. V trimming: 4 bases; J trimming: 9 bases; junction bases outside the gene matches: 13. This CDR3 contains 14 residues. Per germline, CDR1 SGHRS and CDR2 YFSETQ. Using reference TRBV5-1 and TRBJ2-7 for the parts outside the CDR3, the full variable domain is KAGVTQTPRYLIKTRGQQVTLSCSPISGHRSVSWYQQTPGQGLQFLFEYFSETQRNKGNFPGRFSGRQFSNSRSEMNVSTLELGDSALYLCASSRTSGAHGQYFGPGTRLTVT.

This clonotype was counted a few times. The gene calls are TRBV6-5 and TRBJ2-6; D is undetermined. Between the trimmed V and J ends, which lost 2 bases and 0 bases, there was a span of 8 bases. CDR1 MNHEY and CDR2 SVGAGI come from the germline V gene. The CDR3 totals 16 residues. The CDR3 spells CASSYPQPSGANVLTF. For the CDR3, the DNA is TGTGCCAGCAGTTACCCACAGCCCTCTGGGGCCAACGTCCTGACTTTC.

This clonotype occurred once. A read error may produce the germline difference seen at one junction end. V gene TRBV20-1 combines with J gene TRBJ2-7, with D tentatively TRBD2 (7 bases). Per the germline V gene, CDR1 is DFQATT and CDR2 is SNEGSKA (reference sequence). The CDR3 contains 15 residues. The DNA for the CDR3 is TGCTGTGCTAGAGATCGTCGGGGGGCGGCCTACGAGCAGTACTTC. Its protein product is CCARDRRGAAYEQYF.

Ten or more counts support this clonotype. The chain employs TRBV7-2 and TRBJ1-4; D is ambiguous. Trimming removed 1 base at V and 8 bases at J, with 14 bases between. CDR3 size: 15 residues. CDR1 and CDR2 (germline): SGHTA, FQGNSA. The CDR3 bases are TGTGCCAGCAGCTTAGGAGGCGTATCAAACGAAAAACTGTTTTTT. Its protein is CASSLGGVSNEKLFF.

A note on this clonotype: A clone one base away is much larger, so this may be a read error. V is TRBV12-3 or TRBV12-4 and J is TRBJ2-7; D gene unclear. The CDR3 contains 13 residues. Trimming stripped 6 bases from V and 6 bases from J, with 15 bases between. The CDR3 bases are TGTGCCAGCAGGTTGAAGGGCGACTGCGAGCAGTACTTC. This sequence encodes CASRLKGDCEQYF.

This clonotype was seen ten or more times. This chain's CDR3 is CASSLLGGIKNIQYF. In DNA form, the CDR3 reads TGTGCCAGCAGTTTATTAGGCGGGATCAAAAACATTCAGTACTTC. This rearrangement joins TRBV28 to TRBJ2-4, with D possibly matching TRBD2 (6 bases). V lost 1 base to trimming and J lost 3 bases, with 10 bases between them. This CDR3 has 15 residues. CDR1 is MDHEN and CDR2 is SYDVKM in the germline V gene.

This clonotype was observed many times. The V call is TRBV28, the J call TRBJ1-2; D may be TRBD1 (6 bases). The V end lost 4 bases, the J end lost 2 bases, and 17 bases lay between the germline ends. The CDR3 has 16 residues. Looked up from germline, CDR1 is MDHEN and CDR2 is SYDVKM. The CDR3 DNA is TGTGCCAGCAGTTCTAACAGGGTCACTTTAAACTATGGCTACACCTTC. Translation: CASSSNRVTLNYGYTF.

Ten or more counts support this clonotype. J is TRBJ2-7 and V is TRBV20-1; possible D gene TRBD2, 6 bases. The CDR3 length is 13 residues. Germline CDR1 is DFQATT and CDR2 is SNEGSKA (reference sequence). V was pared by 2 bases and J by 6 bases, with 14 bases between. The CDR3 spells CSARRGVRGEQYF. CDR3 sequence (DNA): TGCAGTGCTAGACGCGGGGTCCGAGGCGAGCAGTACTTC.

The chain employs TRBV12-3 or TRBV12-4 and TRBJ1-5; D is undetermined. The CDR3 contains 12 residues. V was shortened by 6 bases and J by 6 bases, with 9 bases between the two germline ends. The CDR3 bases are TGTGCCAGCAGCTTCGGGAGTCAGCCCCAGCATTTT. Translated: CASSFGSQPQHF.

This chain's CDR3 is CASSIGVGQRVGTDTQYF. In DNA form, the CDR3 reads TGTGCCAGTAGTATAGGGGTTGGACAAAGGGTTGGGACAGATACGCAGTATTTT. The chain is built from TRBV19 and TRBJ2-3, with D possibly TRBD1 on 5 matching bases. CDR3 size: 18 residues. The germline CDR1 and CDR2 sequences are LNHDA and SQIVND (reference sequence). V dropped 1 base and J dropped 3 bases, with 20 bases sitting between them.

For this clonotype: A much more abundant neighbour one base away suggests this may be a read error. The V gene is TRBV28, the J gene TRBJ1-1; a weak D match, TRBD1 (5 bases). This CDR3 is 14 amino acids long. Looked up from germline, CDR1 is MDHEN and CDR2 is SYDVKM. The CDR3 is CASTLSERGTEAFF. In nucleotides, the CDR3 is TGTGCCAGCACTTTATCTGAGAGGGGCACTGAAGCTTTCTTT.

In its sample, this clonotype was seen many times. This rearrangement joins TRBV29-1 to TRBJ2-5, with a possible D match to TRBD1 (6 bases). The CDR3 covers 13 residues. The ends were cut back, 8 bases at V and 0 bases at J, with 13 bases in the middle. The germline gives CDR1 SQVTM, CDR2 ANQGSEA. CDR3 in DNA: TGCAGCTCCAGGGGCAGGTACCAAGAGACCCAGTACTTC. Its protein product is CSSRGRYQETQYF.

The chain has TRBV29-1 and TRBJ2-1; 13 nucleotides align to TRBD2. The CDR3 runs 16 residues. From germline, CDR1 is SQVTM and CDR2 ANQGSEA. V shed 7 bases, J shed 3 bases, and the junction held 9 bases outside the gene matches. CDR3 loop: CSAPPGLAGIYNEQFF. In nucleotides, the CDR3 is TGCAGCGCACCTCCGGGACTAGCGGGGATCTACAATGAGCAGTTCTTC.

This clonotype was counted ten times or more. This chain connects TRBV7-2 to TRBJ2-7; TRBD2 aligns across 10 bases. Germline assignment: CDR1 SGHTA and CDR2 FQGNSA. With V trimmed by 1 base and J by 6 bases, 6 bases remained unmatched. The CDR3 covers 15 residues. CDR3 amino acids: CASSLVALAGAEQYF. The CDR3 nucleotides read TGTGCCAGCAGCTTAGTTGCCCTAGCGGGAGCCGAGCAGTACTTC.

Only a few counts were recorded for this clonotype. This sequence joins TRBV7-3 and TRBJ2-5, with no clear D. In germline, CDR1 is SGHTA, CDR2 FQGTGA. V was clipped by 2 bases and J by 1 base, with 14 bases between them. The CDR3 runs to 16 residues. The CDR3 loop reads CASSLGSRPGQETQYF. CDR3 in DNA: TGTGCCAGCAGCTTAGGATCGAGACCTGGCCAAGAGACCCAGTACTTC.

This clonotype was observed many times. The gene calls are TRBV10-3 and TRBJ1-5; D may be TRBD1 (5 bases). The CDR3 has 14 residues. From germline, CDR1 is ENHRY and CDR2 SYGVKD. V was pared by 4 bases and J by 6 bases, with 13 bases between. The CDR3 DNA reads TGTGCCATCAGTGTTTTACCAGGGATTCAGCCCCAGCATTTT. It codes for CAISVLPGIQPQHF.

For this clonotype: This could be a read error, since a much larger clone is one nucleotide away. The chain links TRBV9 to TRBJ2-3; D is uncertain. V was cut by 1 base and J by 7 bases, with 7 bases left in between. Looked up from germline, CDR1 is SGDLS and CDR2 is YYNGEE. CDR3 length equals 12 residues. In DNA form, the CDR3 reads TGTGCCAGCAGCGTAAACGGGTATACGCAGTATTTT. Protein product: CASSVNGYTQYF.

In its sample, this clonotype was seen many times. The chain employs TRBV7-8 and TRBJ2-5, with TRBD1 matching 12 bases. This CDR3 has 17 amino acids. Per the germline V gene, CDR1 is SGHVS and CDR2 is FQNEAQ. Losses at the gene ends were 5 bases for V and 5 bases for J; bases not matched to a gene: 12. This CDR3 reads CASSRNRDRGRRETQYF. The CDR3 coding sequence is TGTGCCAGCAGCCGAAACCGGGACAGGGGGCGCCGGGAGACCCAGTACTTC.

This clonotype was seen only a few times. The chain uses TRBV7-2 and TRBJ2-7; 7 bases match TRBD1. This CDR3 spans 14 amino acids. Germline V gene sequence: CDR1 SGHTA, CDR2 FQGNSA. V was pared by 3 bases and J by 6 bases, with 8 bases of the junction left unmatched. The chain's CDR3 is CASSFDRTGSEQYF. The CDR3 bases are TGTGCCAGCAGCTTCGACCGGACAGGTAGCGAGCAGTACTTC.

This clonotype has a count of ten or more. The chain couples TRBV2 to TRBJ2-3; 9 bases line up with TRBD1. The germline V gene has CDR1 SNHLY and CDR2 FYNNEI. The CDR3 is 16 amino acids. The V and J ends lost 6 bases and 4 bases, in that order; junction bases with no gene match: 11. The CDR3 sequence: CASSKSGQGKADTQYF. CDR3 in DNA: TGTGCCAGCAGCAAGTCAGGACAGGGGAAGGCAGATACGCAGTATTTT.

This clonotype was counted at least ten times. J is TRBJ2-7 and V is TRBV7-9; 7 bases match TRBD1. This CDR3 has 13 amino acids. V lost 4 bases and J lost 1; bases outside the gene matches: 1. Germline loops: CDR1 SEHNR, CDR2 FQNEAQ (reference sequence). CDR3 sequence: CASSYRGSYEQYF. As DNA, the CDR3 is TGTGCCAGCAGCTACAGGGGATCCTACGAGCAGTACTTC.

There are many counts of this clonotype. V usage is TRBV5-1 and J usage is TRBJ2-7; D might be TRBD2 (5 bases). The germline gives CDR1 SGHRS, CDR2 YFSETQ. The length of the CDR3 is 13 residues. Trimming removed 5 bases from V and 4 bases from J, with 13 bases in between. Here the CDR3 DNA reads TGCGCCAGCAGTACGGAGGACTCATACGAGCAGTACTTC. Its protein is CASSTEDSYEQYF. Supplemented by reference TRBV5-1 and TRBJ2-7, the full variable domain reads KAGVTQTPRYLIKTRGQQVTLSCSPISGHRSVSWYQQTPGQGLQFLFEYFSETQRNKGNFPGRFSGRQFSNSRSEMNVSTLELGDSALYLCASSTEDSYEQYFGPGTRLTVT.

A word on this clonotype: Being one base from a much bigger clone, this may be a read error. V is TRBV10-3 and J is TRBJ2-1, with 9 nucleotides matching TRBD2. The CDR3 spans 13 residues. Germline CDR1 and CDR2: ENHRY and SYGVKD. CDR3 in DNA: TGTGCCATCGGGACTAGCTCGTACAATGAGCATTTCTTC. This gives the protein CAIGTSSYNEHFF.

This clonotype was detected only a few times. The V gene is TRBV12-3 or TRBV12-4, the J gene TRBJ2-3; 8 positions agree with TRBD2. Germline trimming cut 3 bases from V and 4 bases from J; bases unmatched to any gene: 3. The CDR3 extends over 14 amino acids. The CDR3 protein is CASSFSGVADTQYF. The CDR3 DNA follows: TGTGCCAGCAGTTTTAGCGGGGTGGCAGATACGCAGTATTTT.

This clonotype was seen a few times. The chain carries TRBV13 and TRBJ2-1; unclear D gene. CDR1 is PRHDT, CDR2 FYEKMQ, per germline (reference sequence). CDR3 size: 16 residues. With 5 bases removed from V and 3 bases from J, the gap between germline ends came to 17 bases. The CDR3 loop is CASSPSLVGSYNEQFF. The CDR3 coding sequence is TGTGCCAGCAGCCCATCCTTGGTGGGAAGCTACAATGAGCAGTTCTTC. Based on the CDR3 plus reference TRBV13 and TRBJ2-1, the full variable domain is AAGVIQSPRHLIKEKRETATLKCYPIPRHDTVYWYQQGPGQDPQFLISFYEKMQSDKGSIPDRFSAQQFSDYHSELNMSSLELGDSALYFCASSPSLVGSYNEQFFGPGTRLTVL.

This sequence joins TRBV25-1 and TRBJ1-1; TRBD1 is a possible D gene (5 bases). In germline, CDR1 is MGHDK, CDR2 SYGVNS. CDR3 length: 11 amino acids. V was shortened by 8 bases and J by 3 bases, with 7 bases between the two germline ends. The chain's CDR3 is CASRQYTEAFF. The CDR3 coding sequence is TGTGCCAGCCGACAGTACACTGAAGCTTTCTTT.

Only a few counts were recorded for this clonotype. V gene TRBV5-5 combines with J gene TRBJ2-3; 9 bases match TRBD2. Per germline, CDR1 SGHKS and CDR2 YYEKEE (reference sequence). The CDR3 loop spans 17 amino acids. The V segment lost 2 bases and the J segment 1 base; nucleotides outside the gene matches: 8. The CDR3 spells CASSFLAGGPGTDTQYF. CDR3 coding DNA: TGTGCCAGCAGCTTCTTGGCGGGAGGGCCAGGCACAGATACGCAGTATTTT.

Concerning this clonotype: A much larger clone sits a single nucleotide away, making a read error possible. V is TRBV12-3 or TRBV12-4 and J is TRBJ2-7; 9 bases line up with TRBD2. CDR3 length: 15 amino acids. After removal of 5 bases from V and 2 bases from J, the junction contained 7 bases not matched to a gene. CDR3 DNA: TGTGCCAGCAGTCGGAGGACTAGCGCGACCTACGAGCAGTACTTC. This encodes CASSRRTSATYEQYF.

This clonotype has just a few counts. The chain uses TRBV20-1 and TRBJ1-5; D not certain. The CDR3 covers 14 residues. Per the germline V gene, CDR1 is DFQATT and CDR2 is SNEGSKA (reference sequence). V lost 3 bases to trimming and J lost 0 bases, with 9 bases between them. The CDR3 DNA reads TGCAGTGCTAGGAAACAGTCTAGCAATCAGCCCCAGCATTTT. This encodes CSARKQSSNQPQHF.